The sequence of this TCR beta chain was determined in a study of technical replicates of blood from a handful of donors. The data were produced by immunoSEQ multiplex PCR, yet TCRdb's version contains in-frame clones alone and is incomplete. The table shows under 90,000 clones, with under 95% occurring only once. Trimming removed 2 bases from V and 0 bases from J; junction bases left unmatched: 10. This CDR3 has 21 amino acids. Germline lookup yields CDR1 SGHVS and CDR2 FQNEAQ. The source material was T cells isolated from PBMCs. The V and J genes are TRBV7-8 and TRBJ2-1; 16 positions match TRBD2. This receptor was identified in a human donor in good health. DNA for the CDR3: TGTGCCAGCAGCTTAAGTTGGGGGACTAGCGGGAGGGAGAGCTCCTACAATGAGCAGTTCTTC. Protein: CASSLSWGTSGRESSYNEQFF. Full variable domain (missing parts from reference TRBV7-8 and TRBJ2-1): GAGVSQSPRYKVAKRGQDVALRCDPISGHVSLFWYQQALGQGPEFLTYFQNEAQLDKSGLPSDRFFAERPEGSVSTLKIQRTQQEDSAVYLCASSLSWGTSGRESSYNEQFFGPGTRLTVL.